The 9 T cell receptor beta chains below were found in one sample sequenced in a study of T cell responses to AZD1222 COVID-19 vaccine. Sequencing used immunoSEQ multiplex PCR; TCRdb keeps in-frame clones, though not all of them. The table includes about 99,000 clones, about 85% detected once. This material consisted of peripheral blood, taken on day 0 of AZD1222 vaccination. These TCRs come from an adult in good health.

CDR3 residues: CASSFGQGYGYTF. Here the CDR3 DNA reads TGTGCCAGCAGCTTCGGACAGGGGTATGGCTACACCTTC. The chain couples TRBV7-9 to TRBJ1-2, with 9 bases that match TRBD1. Germline lookup yields CDR1 SEHNR and CDR2 FQNEAQ (reference sequence). The CDR3 is 13 residues long. V shed 3 bases, J shed 5 bases, and the junction held 1 base outside the gene matches.

The chain carries TRBV4-1 and TRBJ2-3; unclear D gene. This CDR3 has 14 amino acids. Germline CDR1 is MGHRA and CDR2 is YSYEKL. V was cut by 0 bases and J by 2 bases, with 6 bases left in between. The CDR3 loop is CASSQDSATDTQYF. The CDR3, as DNA: TGCGCCAGCAGCCAAGACTCTGCCACAGATACGCAGTATTTT.

This clone was recorded a few times. The genes are TRBV15 and TRBJ1-4; D is possibly TRBD1 (5 bases). V lost 3 bases to trimming and J lost 3 bases, with 14 bases between them. This CDR3 contains 16 residues. Germline CDR1 is LNHNV and CDR2 is YYDKDF (reference sequence). CDR3 DNA: TGTGCCACCAGCAGGGGGGGGACGACGTCTAATGAAAAACTGTTTTTT. Translating it yields CATSRGGTTSNEKLFF.

The V and J genes are TRBV6-5 and TRBJ1-1, with D perhaps TRBD1 (5 bases). This CDR3 is built from 13 residues. Germline V gene data show CDR1 as MNHEY and CDR2 as SVGAGI. The V end lost 6 bases, the J end lost 4 bases, and 12 bases lay between the germline ends. The CDR3 DNA reads as TGTGCCAGCAGGGGGTCAGGGATCACTGAAGCTTTCTTT. Translating gives CASRGSGITEAFF.

The CDR3 DNA sequence: TGTGCCAGCAGCCTTCCGGGACAGGGTGAAAAACTGTTTTTT. The encoded protein is CASSLPGQGEKLFF. This chain uses TRBV5-6 with TRBJ1-4; 9 bases fit TRBD1. The CDR3 has 14 amino acids. Germline lookup yields CDR1 SGHDT and CDR2 YYEEEE. The junction had 5 bases not matched to a gene; V was cut back by 4 bases and J by 7 bases.

V and J are TRBV7-2 and TRBJ2-7, with 10 bases identical to TRBD2. CDR1 SGHTA and CDR2 FQGNSA come from the germline V gene. Trimming at V came to 3 bases and at J to 6 bases, leaving 2 bases not matched to a gene. The CDR3 is 13 amino acids. CDR3 loop: CASSFQRGGEQYF. The CDR3 DNA is TGTGCCAGCAGCTTCCAGCGGGGGGGCGAGCAGTACTTC.

The gene calls are TRBV11-2 and TRBJ2-2; D is unresolved. Germline values: CDR1 SGHAT, CDR2 FQNNGV. V was shortened by 5 bases and J by 3 bases, with 7 bases between the two germline ends. The CDR3 length is 13 residues. The CDR3 bases are TGTGCCAGCAGCCTAGGGTACACCGGGGAGCTGTTTTTT. Translating gives CASSLGYTGELFF.

The gene calls are TRBV28 and TRBJ2-7; the D gene is possibly TRBD2 (5 bases). Deletions cut 7 bases from V and 2 bases from J, with 12 bases between. Germline CDR1 reads MDHEN; CDR2 reads SYDVKM. There are 13 residues in the CDR3. The CDR3 spells CASIRLAPYEQYF. The CDR3 nucleotides read TGTGCCAGCATCCGGCTAGCTCCCTACGAGCAGTACTTC.

V usage is TRBV5-1 and J usage is TRBJ2-7; D not certain. Germline V gene lookup returns CDR1 SGHRS and CDR2 YFSETQ. V was trimmed by 2 bases and J by 5 bases, leaving 14 bases between them. This CDR3 region has 14 residues. CDR3 protein: CASSFRYLEDEQYF. In DNA form, the CDR3 reads TGCGCCAGCAGCTTCAGGTATCTCGAAGACGAGCAGTACTTC.